The 26 T cell receptor beta chains given below trace back to one sample, sequenced in a study of Graves' ophthalmopathy and Graves' hyperthyroidism. The TCR beta CDR3 regions underwent amplification from RNA transcripts. Amplification began with first-round RT-PCR using HTBI primers, then second-round multiplex PCR was performed. TCRdb called the multiplex PCR reads again in MiXCR, with one record for every CDR3 protein. The data show hundreds of thousands of distinct CDR3 sequences, with over 40% seen just once and roughly 3% held by the top ten. Sequenced input: peripheral blood. Receptor source: an adult man with Graves' ophthalmopathy.

This clonotype has ten or more counts. V and J are TRBV7-9 and TRBJ1-1; D unresolved. This CDR3 spans 12 amino acids. Germline assignment: CDR1 SEHNR and CDR2 FQNEAQ (reference sequence). V was shortened by 8 bases and J by 1 base, with 8 bases between the two germline ends. The CDR3 spells CASGPGNTEAFF. The CDR3 coding sequence is TGTGCCAGCGGACCCGGGAACACTGAAGCTTTCTTT. The full variable domain, in which reference TRBV7-9 and TRBJ1-1 provide the parts outside the CDR3, is DTGVSQNPRHKITKRGQNVTFRCDPISEHNRLYWYRQTLGQGPEFLTYFQNEAQLEKSRLLSDRFSAERPKGSFSTLEIQRTEQGDSAMYLCASGPGNTEAFFGQGTRLTVV.

This clonotype appeared many times. V is TRBV9 and J is TRBJ1-1; no clear D. V was shortened by 4 bases and J by 1 base, with 8 bases between the two germline ends. Germline CDR1 and CDR2: SGDLS and YYNGEE. This CDR3 is built from 13 residues. The chain's CDR3 is CASSTDGNTEAFF. In DNA form, the CDR3 reads TGTGCCAGCAGCACGGACGGGAACACTGAAGCTTTCTTT.

V usage is TRBV25-1 and J usage is TRBJ1-3; D gene unclear. The ends were cut back, 8 bases at V and 6 bases at J, with 14 bases in the middle. CDR1 and CDR2 (germline): MGHDK, SYGVNS. This CDR3 spans 13 amino acids. The CDR3 nucleotides read TGTGCCAGCCATGAAGACACTCCAAACACCATATATTTT. It is translated as CASHEDTPNTIYF.

Only a few counts were recorded for this clonotype. The CDR3 region is CASSLVSAQGAFF. The CDR3 DNA follows: TGTGCCAGCAGCTTGGTTTCGGCCCAGGGAGCTTTCTTT. This rearrangement joins TRBV5-5 to TRBJ1-1; possibly TRBD1 for D (5 bases). This CDR3 region has 13 residues. The V and J ends lost 0 bases and 10 bases respectively, with 13 bases between them. Per germline, CDR1 SGHKS and CDR2 YYEKEE (reference sequence).

This clonotype was recorded a few times. The chain is built from TRBV20-1 and TRBJ1-2, with D possibly matching TRBD1 (5 bases). Trimming took off 0 bases at V and 2 bases at J, with 19 bases between the two ends. Germline loops: CDR1 DFQATT, CDR2 SNEGSKA (reference sequence). The CDR3 extends over 17 amino acids. CDR3 in amino acids: CSARDVSTQVINYGYTF. CDR3 sequence (DNA): TGCAGTGCTAGAGATGTGAGCACACAGGTTATCAACTATGGCTACACCTTC.

The chain has TRBV7-9 and TRBJ2-7, with D perhaps matching TRBD2 (6 bases). The ends were cut back, 5 bases at V and 4 bases at J, with 24 bases in the middle. CDR1 is SEHNR, CDR2 FQNEAQ, per germline (reference sequence). The CDR3 is made up of 17 amino acids. The CDR3 DNA is TGTGCCAGCAGCCAAGACTCCGTGCAGGGAGGTTCTTACGAGCAGTACTTC. Amino acids: CASSQDSVQGGSYEQYF.

This clonotype has a count of ten or more. J is TRBJ1-1 and V is TRBV5-4; maybe TRBD1 (5 bases). The CDR3 consists of 15 residues. V was cut by 2 bases and J by 1 base, with 12 bases left in between. Germline assignment: CDR1 SGHNT and CDR2 YYREEE (reference sequence). The CDR3: CASSFGGAENTEAFF. The DNA for the CDR3 is TGTGCCAGCAGCTTTGGTGGGGCGGAGAACACTGAAGCTTTCTTT. Combining the CDR3 with reference TRBV5-4 and TRBJ1-1 gives the whole variable domain ETGVTQSPTHLIKTRGQQVTLRCSSQSGHNTVSWYQQALGQGPQFIFQYYREEENGRGNFPPRFSGLQFPNYSSELNVNALELDDSALYLCASSFGGAENTEAFFGQGTRLTVV.

This clonotype turned up a few times. The gene calls are TRBV11-2 and TRBJ2-7, with a possible D match to TRBD2 (7 bases). V shed 5 bases and J shed 0 bases, with 17 bases lying between them. The CDR3 is 16 amino acids. From germline, CDR1 is SGHAT and CDR2 FQNNGV. The CDR3 loop is CASSPIGGGTSYEQYF. For the CDR3, the DNA is TGTGCCAGCAGCCCGATAGGGGGGGGGACCTCCTACGAGCAGTACTTC.

A few counts support this clonotype. The chain links TRBV10-3 to TRBJ2-3, with a tentative D call TRBD2 (5 bases). Trimming left V 0 bases short and J 5 bases short, with 12 bases between. The CDR3 runs 15 residues. The germline gives CDR1 ENHRY, CDR2 SYGVKD. CDR3 sequence (DNA): TGTGCCATCAGTGAGTCAGAGGGCCGGGGAGATACGCAGTATTTT. It yields the protein CAISESEGRGDTQYF.

J is TRBJ1-4 and V is TRBV7-2, with 8 bases lining up with TRBD1. The CDR3 covers 14 residues. CDR1 and CDR2 (germline): SGHTA, FQGNSA. Germline trimming cut 1 base from V and 7 bases from J; bases unmatched to any gene: 2. The CDR3 DNA follows: TGTGCCAGCAGCTTAGTGGGACAGGCTGAAAAACTGTTTTTT. It codes for CASSLVGQAEKLFF.

The chain combines TRBV6-1 with TRBJ1-1, with no clear D. The CDR3 runs to 13 residues. Trimming cost V 8 bases and J 4 bases, with 14 bases left between them. Per the germline V gene, CDR1 is MNHNS and CDR2 is SASEGT. CDR3 residues: CASPRPITTEAFF. CDR3 bases: TGTGCCAGCCCCAGACCCATCACCACTGAAGCTTTCTTT.

For the CDR3, the DNA is TGTGCCAGCAGCGATAGGAGCTCCTATGGCTACACCTTC. This translates into CASSDRSSYGYTF. This rearrangement joins TRBV7-9 to TRBJ1-2, with unresolved D. Deletions cut 5 bases from V and 4 bases from J, with 11 bases between. CDR1 and CDR2 (germline): SEHNR, FQNEAQ (reference sequence). This CDR3 is built from 13 residues.

This clonotype was counted only a few times. The rearrangement joins TRBV5-8 to TRBJ2-7; 9 nucleotides line up with TRBD1. Trimming removed 4 bases from V and 6 bases from J; junction bases left unmatched: 11. Per germline, CDR1 SGHTS and CDR2 YDEGEE. The CDR3 runs 15 residues. The CDR3 loop reads CASSHPGGQGREQYF. The DNA for the CDR3 is TGTGCCAGCAGCCACCCCGGGGGACAGGGACGCGAGCAGTACTTC.

The chain uses TRBV2 and TRBJ1-5; D gene ambiguous. This CDR3 is 15 amino acids long. The germline V gene has CDR1 SNHLY and CDR2 FYNNEI. V lost 8 bases, J lost 1 base, and 15 bases lay in between. CDR3: CASLVRGSSNQPQHF. CDR3 nucleotide sequence: TGTGCCAGCTTAGTTCGCGGATCGAGCAATCAGCCCCAGCATTTT.

This clonotype was detected many times. Compared with germline, one end of the junction differs, possibly owing to a read error. The chain combines TRBV10-3 with TRBJ1-5; tentative D call: TRBD1 (5 bases). This CDR3 region has 14 residues. Germline values: CDR1 ENHRY, CDR2 SYGVKD. This CDR3 reads CASSYGGYNQPQHF. The CDR3 DNA sequence: TGTGCCAGCAGTTACGGGGGATACAATCAGCCCCAGCATTTT.

The chain is built from TRBV2 and TRBJ2-6; D may be TRBD1 (6 bases). This CDR3 has 17 amino acids. Germline CDR1 SNHLY, CDR2 FYNNEI. V was trimmed by 5 bases and J by 0 bases, leaving 14 bases between them. CDR3 DNA sequence: TGTGCCAGCAGTTCACAGGGCCCTGGCTCTGGGGCCAACGTCCTGACTTTC. Protein sequence: CASSSQGPGSGANVLTF.

The J gene is TRBJ2-3, the V gene TRBV2; 7 bases fit TRBD2. The germline CDR1 and CDR2 sequences are SNHLY and FYNNEI. This CDR3 has 16 residues. After removal of 6 bases from V and 9 bases from J, the junction contained 18 bases not matched to a gene. The CDR3 sequence: CASRLRGLAEAGTQYF. CDR3 bases: TGTGCCAGCAGACTGCGCGGTCTAGCGGAGGCAGGGACGCAGTATTTT.

This chain's CDR3 is CASSLAASGTGELFF. For the CDR3, the DNA is TGTGCCAGCAGCTTAGCGGCTAGCGGTACCGGGGAGCTGTTTTTT. The gene calls are TRBV7-2 and TRBJ2-2; 7 nucleotides agree with TRBD2. Germline-derived CDR1 and CDR2 are SGHTA and FQGNSA. V gave up 0 bases and J gave up 5 bases; unmatched junction bases: 3. This CDR3 has 15 amino acids.

This chain uses TRBV7-2 with TRBJ1-4, with 9 bases lining up with TRBD1. This CDR3 spans 15 amino acids. Losses at the gene ends were 0 bases for V and 8 bases for J; bases not matched to a gene: 4. From germline, CDR1 is SGHTA and CDR2 FQGNSA. The CDR3 sequence: CASSLAGQGREKLFF. The CDR3 coding sequence is TGTGCCAGCAGCTTAGCTGGACAGGGGCGGGAAAAACTGTTTTTT.

This clonotype was seen many times. The J gene is TRBJ1-2, the V gene TRBV7-2; no definite D call. CDR3 length: 13 residues. The V gene's germline CDR1 is SGHTA and CDR2 FQGNSA. The V end lost 4 bases, the J end lost 7 bases, and 13 bases lay between the germline ends. The chain's CDR3 is CASSSTPGVGYTF. The CDR3, as DNA: TGTGCCAGCAGCTCTACCCCTGGAGTTGGCTACACCTTC.

This clonotype occurred many times. The chain recombines TRBV29-1 with TRBJ2-7; 9 bases are shared with TRBD1. Germline lookup yields CDR1 SQVTM and CDR2 ANQGSEA. There are 12 residues in the CDR3. Trimming removed 8 bases from V and 2 bases from J; junction bases left unmatched: 4. The CDR3 sequence is CSLGQGAYEQYF. The CDR3 coding sequence is TGCAGCCTGGGACAGGGCGCCTACGAGCAGTACTTC.

This clonotype was counted ten times or more. This CDR3 reads CATSDTGGSEAFF. In DNA form, the CDR3 reads TGTGCCACCAGTGACACCGGTGGGTCTGAAGCTTTCTTT. This chain uses TRBV24-1 with TRBJ1-1, with D hard to call. The CDR3 sequence is 13 residues long. Per germline, CDR1 KGHDR and CDR2 SFDVKD. V lost 4 bases to trimming and J lost 6 bases, with 11 bases between them.

J is TRBJ1-6 and V is TRBV7-9, with unresolved D. The CDR3 has 15 residues. Trimming shortened V by 6 bases and J by 6 bases, and 15 bases separated the two germline ends. Germline CDR1 SEHNR, CDR2 FQNEAQ (reference sequence). Here the CDR3 DNA reads TGTGCCAGCAGTTACCCGGATCTCCCTAATTCACCCCTCCACTTT. This translates into CASSYPDLPNSPLHF. The full variable domain, its missing parts supplied by reference TRBV7-9 and TRBJ1-6, is DTGVSQNPRHKITKRGQNVTFRCDPISEHNRLYWYRQTLGQGPEFLTYFQNEAQLEKSRLLSDRFSAERPKGSFSTLEIQRTEQGDSAMYLCASSYPDLPNSPLHFGNGTRLTVT.

This clonotype was detected many times. V is TRBV19 and J is TRBJ1-1; tentatively, D is TRBD1 (6 bases). Deletions cut 11 bases from V and 4 bases from J, with 20 bases between. CDR1 and CDR2 (germline): LNHDA, SQIVND (reference sequence). CDR3 size: 14 residues. The CDR3 reads CALRRGQGSTEAFF. The CDR3, as DNA: TGTGCCTTACGCAGGGGCCAGGGAAGCACTGAAGCTTTCTTT.

This clonotype was counted many times. The V gene is TRBV6-1, the J gene TRBJ1-5, with TRBD1 as a possible D gene (6 bases). There are 15 residues in the CDR3. Trimming shortened V by 0 bases and J by 2 bases, and 8 bases separated the two germline ends. Germline CDR1 reads MNHNS; CDR2 reads SASEGT. For the CDR3, the DNA is TGTGCCAGCAGTGAAGCACAGGGAGGCAATCAGCCCCAGCATTTT. This codes for CASSEAQGGNQPQHF.

This clonotype came up many times. The chain recombines TRBV6-5 with TRBJ1-2; no reliable D call. V was trimmed by 0 bases and J by 4 bases, leaving 6 bases between them. This CDR3 is 13 amino acids long. Germline V lookup: CDR1 MNHEY, CDR2 SVGAGI. The CDR3 nucleotides are TGTGCCAGCAGTTACTCGGCTCCCTATGGCTACACCTTC. It encodes CASSYSAPYGYTF.